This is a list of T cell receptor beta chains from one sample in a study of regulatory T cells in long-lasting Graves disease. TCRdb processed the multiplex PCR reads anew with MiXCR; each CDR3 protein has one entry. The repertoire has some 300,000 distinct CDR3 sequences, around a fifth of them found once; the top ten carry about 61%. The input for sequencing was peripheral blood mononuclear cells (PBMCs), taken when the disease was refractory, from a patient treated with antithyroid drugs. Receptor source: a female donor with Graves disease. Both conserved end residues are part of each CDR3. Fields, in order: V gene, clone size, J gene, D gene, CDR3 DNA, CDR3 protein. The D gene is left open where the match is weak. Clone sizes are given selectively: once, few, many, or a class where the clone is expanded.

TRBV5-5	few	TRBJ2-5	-	TGTGCCAGCAGCTCGGGATACCCCCAAGAGACCCAGTACTTC	CASSSGYPQETQYF
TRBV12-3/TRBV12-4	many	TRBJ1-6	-	TGTGCCAGCAGTTTGTTGTTTTCACCCCTCCACTTT	CASSLLFSPLHF
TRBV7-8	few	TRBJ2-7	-	TGTGCCAGCAGCTTAGTTCCGTGGGAGCAGTACTTC	CASSLVPWEQYF
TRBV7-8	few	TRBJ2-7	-	TGTGCCAGCAGCTTAGTGGGGCCGTCAAGCTCCTACGAGCAGTACTTC	CASSLVGPSSSYEQYF
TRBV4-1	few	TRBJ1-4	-	TGCGCCAGCAGCCAAGCCCCAGGGTTGACTAATGAAAAACTGTTTTTT	CASSQAPGLTNEKLFF
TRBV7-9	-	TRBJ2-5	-	TGTGCCAGCGGGCTTAAAGAGACCCAGTACTTC	CASGLKETQYF
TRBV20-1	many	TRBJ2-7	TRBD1	TGCGGGGCGGCGACAGGGACGATCTCCAACTACGAGCAGTACTTC	CGAATGTISNYEQYF
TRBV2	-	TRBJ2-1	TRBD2	TGTGCCAGCAGCCCGGGACTAGCGGCAAATGAGCAGTTCTTC	CASSPGLAANEQFF
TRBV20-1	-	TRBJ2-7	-	TGCAGTGCTAGGCCCGGACCCTTAACCTACGAGCAGTACTTC	CSARPGPLTYEQYF
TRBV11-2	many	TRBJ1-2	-	TGTGCCAGCAGCTTAGGGACAGAGACTAACTATGGCTACACCTTC	CASSLGTETNYGYTF
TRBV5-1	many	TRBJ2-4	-	TGCGCCAGCAGCTTGGCCCCGGTGGCAGGGGACATTCAGTACTTC	CASSLAPVAGDIQYF
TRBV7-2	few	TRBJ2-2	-	TGTGCCAGCAGCTTTCGGGCAGGAAACACCGGGGAGCTGTTTTTT	CASSFRAGNTGELFF
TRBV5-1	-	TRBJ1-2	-	TGCGCCAGCAGCCTCGGGTCCCTGGCTGGCTACACCTTC	CASSLGSLAGYTF
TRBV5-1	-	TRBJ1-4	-	TGCGCCAGCAGCCCGGCCGGGACATCAAATGAAAAACTGTTTTTT	CASSPAGTSNEKLFF
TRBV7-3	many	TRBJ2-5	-	TGTGCCAGCAGCTCGACACCATGGGAGACCCAGTACTTC	CASSSTPWETQYF
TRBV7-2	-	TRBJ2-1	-	TGTGCCAGCAGCCAGGCGATGGGTGAGCAGTTCTTC	CASSQAMGEQFF